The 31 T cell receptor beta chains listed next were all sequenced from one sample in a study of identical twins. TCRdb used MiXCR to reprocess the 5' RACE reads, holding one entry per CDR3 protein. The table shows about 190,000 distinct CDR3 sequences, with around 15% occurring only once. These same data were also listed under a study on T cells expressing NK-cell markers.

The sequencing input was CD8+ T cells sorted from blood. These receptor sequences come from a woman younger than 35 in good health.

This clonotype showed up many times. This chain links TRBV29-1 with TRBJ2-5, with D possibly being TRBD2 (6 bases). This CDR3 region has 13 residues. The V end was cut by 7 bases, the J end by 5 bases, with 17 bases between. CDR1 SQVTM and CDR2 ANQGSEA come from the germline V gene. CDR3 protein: CSAPAGRAETQYF. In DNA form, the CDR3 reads TGCAGCGCCCCAGCGGGCAGGGCGGAGACCCAGTACTTC.

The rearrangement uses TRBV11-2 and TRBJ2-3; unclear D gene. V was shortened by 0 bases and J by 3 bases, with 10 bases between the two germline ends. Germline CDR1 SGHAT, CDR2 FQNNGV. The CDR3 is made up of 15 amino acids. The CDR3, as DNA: TGTGCCAGCAGCTTAGATAGAGTCGGGACAGATACGCAGTATTTT. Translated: CASSLDRVGTDTQYF.

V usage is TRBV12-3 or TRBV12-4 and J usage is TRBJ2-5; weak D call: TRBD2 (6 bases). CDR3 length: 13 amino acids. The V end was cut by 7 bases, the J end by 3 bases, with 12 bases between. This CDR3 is CASIKGGEETQYF. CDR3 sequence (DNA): TGTGCCAGCATCAAAGGCGGGGAAGAGACCCAGTACTTC.

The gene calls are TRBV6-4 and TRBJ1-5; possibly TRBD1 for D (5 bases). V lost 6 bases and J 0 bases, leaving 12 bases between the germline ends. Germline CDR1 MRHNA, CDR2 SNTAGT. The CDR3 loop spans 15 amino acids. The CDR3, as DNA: TGTGCCAGCAGCCGGGACGGAAATAGCAATCAGCCCCAGCATTTT. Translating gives CASSRDGNSNQPQHF.

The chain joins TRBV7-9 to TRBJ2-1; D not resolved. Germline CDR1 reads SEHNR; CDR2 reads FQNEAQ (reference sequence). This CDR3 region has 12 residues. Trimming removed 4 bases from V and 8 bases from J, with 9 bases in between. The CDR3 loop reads CASSSEMDEQFF. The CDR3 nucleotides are TGTGCCAGCAGCTCTGAAATGGATGAGCAGTTCTTC.

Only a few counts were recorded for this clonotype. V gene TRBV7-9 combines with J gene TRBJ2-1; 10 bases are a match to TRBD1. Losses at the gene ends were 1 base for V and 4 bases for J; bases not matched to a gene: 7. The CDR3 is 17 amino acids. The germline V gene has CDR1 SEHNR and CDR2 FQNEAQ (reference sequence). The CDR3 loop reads CASSLGDRGSRYNEQFF. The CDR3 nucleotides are TGTGCCAGCAGCTTAGGGGACAGGGGCAGCAGGTACAATGAGCAGTTCTTC.

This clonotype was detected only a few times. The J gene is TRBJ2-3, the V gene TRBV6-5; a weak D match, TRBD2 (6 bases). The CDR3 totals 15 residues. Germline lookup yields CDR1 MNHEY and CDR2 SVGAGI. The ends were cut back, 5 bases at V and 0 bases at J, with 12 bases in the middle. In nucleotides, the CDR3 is TGTGCCAGCAGTGTACTAGCCAGCAGCACAGATACGCAGTATTTT. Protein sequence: CASSVLASSTDTQYF.

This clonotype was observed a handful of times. In DNA form, the CDR3 reads TGTGCCAGCAGCTTACAAGCGGGGGGGAACAATGAGCAGTTCTTC. It is translated as CASSLQAGGNNEQFF. The J gene is TRBJ2-1, the V gene TRBV7-3, with TRBD2 matching 10 bases. This CDR3 spans 15 amino acids. The V gene's germline CDR1 is SGHTA and CDR2 FQGTGA. Unmatched junction bases numbered 3, after V lost 2 bases and J lost 5 bases.

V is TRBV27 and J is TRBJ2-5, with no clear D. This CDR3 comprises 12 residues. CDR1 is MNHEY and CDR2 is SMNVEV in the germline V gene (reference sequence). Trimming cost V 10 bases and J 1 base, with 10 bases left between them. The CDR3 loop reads CATTDPQETQYF. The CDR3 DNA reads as TGTGCCACCACCGACCCCCAAGAGACCCAGTACTTC.

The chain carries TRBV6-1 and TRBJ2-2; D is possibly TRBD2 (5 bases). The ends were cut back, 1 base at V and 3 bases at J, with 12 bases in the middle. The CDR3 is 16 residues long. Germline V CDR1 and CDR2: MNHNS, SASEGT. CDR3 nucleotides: TGTGCCAGCAGTGAAGAAGTGGAGGATTACACCGGGGAGCTGTTTTTT. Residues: CASSEEVEDYTGELFF.

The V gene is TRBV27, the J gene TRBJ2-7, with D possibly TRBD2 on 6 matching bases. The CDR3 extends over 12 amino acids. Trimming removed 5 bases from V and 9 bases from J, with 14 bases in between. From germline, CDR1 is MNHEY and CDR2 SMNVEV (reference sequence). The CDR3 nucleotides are TGTGCCAGCAGTCCGACACCGGGAGTGCAGTACTTC. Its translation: CASSPTPGVQYF.

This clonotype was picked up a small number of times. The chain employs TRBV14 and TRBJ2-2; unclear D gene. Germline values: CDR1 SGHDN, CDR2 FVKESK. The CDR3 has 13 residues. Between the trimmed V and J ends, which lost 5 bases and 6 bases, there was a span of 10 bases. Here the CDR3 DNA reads TGTGCCAGCAGCTTCTATCGGGCCGGGGAGCTGTTTTTT. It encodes CASSFYRAGELFF.

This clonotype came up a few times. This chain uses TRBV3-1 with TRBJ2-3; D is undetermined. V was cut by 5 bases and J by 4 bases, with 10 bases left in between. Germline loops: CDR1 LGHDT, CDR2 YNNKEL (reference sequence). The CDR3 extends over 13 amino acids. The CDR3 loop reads CASSDARADTQYF. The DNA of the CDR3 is TGTGCCAGCAGCGATGCCCGGGCAGATACGCAGTATTTT.

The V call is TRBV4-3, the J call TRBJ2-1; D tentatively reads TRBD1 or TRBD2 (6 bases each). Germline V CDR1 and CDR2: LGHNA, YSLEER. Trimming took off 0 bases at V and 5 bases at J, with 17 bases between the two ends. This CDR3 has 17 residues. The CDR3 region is CASSQDPGGKGDNEQFF. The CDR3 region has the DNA TGCGCCAGCAGCCAAGATCCGGGCGGGAAGGGGGACAATGAGCAGTTCTTC.

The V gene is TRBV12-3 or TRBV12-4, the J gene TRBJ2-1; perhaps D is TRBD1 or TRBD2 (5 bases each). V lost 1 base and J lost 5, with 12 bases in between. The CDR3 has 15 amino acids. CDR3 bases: TGTGCCAGCAGTTTAGGAGGGACCCGGGACAATGAGCAGTTCTTC. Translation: CASSLGGTRDNEQFF.

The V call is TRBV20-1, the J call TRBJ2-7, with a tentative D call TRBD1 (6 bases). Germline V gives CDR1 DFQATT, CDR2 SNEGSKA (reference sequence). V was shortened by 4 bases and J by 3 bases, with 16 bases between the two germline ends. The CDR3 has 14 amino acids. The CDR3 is CSAKGLEGGYEQYF. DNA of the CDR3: TGCAGTGCTAAGGGGCTGGAAGGGGGCTACGAGCAGTACTTC.

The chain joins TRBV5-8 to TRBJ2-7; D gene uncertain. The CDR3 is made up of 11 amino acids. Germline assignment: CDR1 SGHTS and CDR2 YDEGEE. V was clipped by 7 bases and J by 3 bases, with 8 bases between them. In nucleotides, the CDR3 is TGTGCCAGCTCAGTAATCTACGAGCAGTACTTC. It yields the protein CASSVIYEQYF.

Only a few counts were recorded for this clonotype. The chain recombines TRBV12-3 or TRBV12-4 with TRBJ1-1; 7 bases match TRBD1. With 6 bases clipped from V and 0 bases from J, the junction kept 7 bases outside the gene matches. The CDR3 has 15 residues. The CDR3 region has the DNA TGTGCCAGCAGGCCCGAGGGACAGTTGAACACTGAAGCTTTCTTT. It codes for CASRPEGQLNTEAFF.

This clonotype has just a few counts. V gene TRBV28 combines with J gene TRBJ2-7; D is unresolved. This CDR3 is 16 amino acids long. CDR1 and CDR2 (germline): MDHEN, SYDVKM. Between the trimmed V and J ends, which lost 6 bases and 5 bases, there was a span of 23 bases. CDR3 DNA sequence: TGTGCCAGCAGCCCCGCGGACGGATGGGGTCGGAACGAGCAGTACTTC. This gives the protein CASSPADGWGRNEQYF.

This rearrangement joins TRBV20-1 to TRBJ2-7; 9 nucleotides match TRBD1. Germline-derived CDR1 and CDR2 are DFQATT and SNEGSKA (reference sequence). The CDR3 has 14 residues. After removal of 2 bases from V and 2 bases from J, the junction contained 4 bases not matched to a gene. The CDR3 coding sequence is TGCAGTGCTAGAACCGGGACAGGGACCTACGAGCAGTACTTC. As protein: CSARTGTGTYEQYF.

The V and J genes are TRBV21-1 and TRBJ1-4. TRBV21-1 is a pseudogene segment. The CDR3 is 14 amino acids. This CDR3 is CASWEGTPSRQLFF. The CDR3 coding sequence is TGTGCCAGCTGGGAAGGGACTCCCTCGAGGCAACTGTTTTTT.

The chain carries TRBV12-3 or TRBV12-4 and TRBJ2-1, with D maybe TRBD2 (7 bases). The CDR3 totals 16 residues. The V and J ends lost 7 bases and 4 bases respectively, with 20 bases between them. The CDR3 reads CASTLGGGAPYNEQFF. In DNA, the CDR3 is TGTGCCAGCACCCTAGGGGGAGGGGCACCATACAATGAGCAGTTCTTC.

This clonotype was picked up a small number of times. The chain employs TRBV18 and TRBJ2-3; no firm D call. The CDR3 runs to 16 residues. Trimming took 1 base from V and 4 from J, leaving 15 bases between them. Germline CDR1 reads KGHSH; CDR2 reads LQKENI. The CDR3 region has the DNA TGTGCCAGCTCACCACTTCAAGGGTTGAACGCAGATACGCAGTATTTT. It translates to CASSPLQGLNADTQYF.

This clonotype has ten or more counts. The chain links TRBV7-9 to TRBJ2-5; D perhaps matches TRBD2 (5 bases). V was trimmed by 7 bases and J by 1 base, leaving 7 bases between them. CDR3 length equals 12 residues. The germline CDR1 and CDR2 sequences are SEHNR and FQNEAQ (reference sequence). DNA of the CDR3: TGTGCCAGCAATGGACTCCAAGAGACCCAGTACTTC. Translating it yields CASNGLQETQYF. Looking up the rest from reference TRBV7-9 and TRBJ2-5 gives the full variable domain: DTGVSQNPRHKITKRGQNVTFRCDPISEHNRLYWYRQTLGQGPEFLTYFQNEAQLEKSRLLSDRFSAERPKGSFSTLEIQRTEQGDSAMYLCASNGLQETQYFGPGTRLLVL.

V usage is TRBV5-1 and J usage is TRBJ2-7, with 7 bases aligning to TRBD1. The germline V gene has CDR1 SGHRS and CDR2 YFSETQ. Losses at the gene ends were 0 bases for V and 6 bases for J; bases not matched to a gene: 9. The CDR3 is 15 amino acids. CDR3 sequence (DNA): TGCGCCAGCAGCTTGGTTGAGGGGGCGCAAGGCGAGCAGTACTTC. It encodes CASSLVEGAQGEQYF. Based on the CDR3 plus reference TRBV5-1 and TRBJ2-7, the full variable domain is KAGVTQTPRYLIKTRGQQVTLSCSPISGHRSVSWYQQTPGQGLQFLFEYFSETQRNKGNFPGRFSGRQFSNSRSEMNVSTLELGDSALYLCASSLVEGAQGEQYFGPGTRLTVT.

The CDR3 region has the DNA TGTGCCAGCAGCTTAGCGCGTGGCTACACCTTC. Translation: CASSLARGYTF. This sequence joins TRBV7-9 and TRBJ1-2; D uncertain. Looked up from germline, CDR1 is SEHNR and CDR2 is FQNEAQ (reference sequence). V was shortened by 0 bases and J by 7 bases, with 3 bases between the two germline ends. CDR3 length: 11 amino acids. Filled out from reference TRBV7-9 and TRBJ1-2, the complete variable domain reads DTGVSQNPRHKITKRGQNVTFRCDPISEHNRLYWYRQTLGQGPEFLTYFQNEAQLEKSRLLSDRFSAERPKGSFSTLEIQRTEQGDSAMYLCASSLARGYTFGSGTRLTVV.

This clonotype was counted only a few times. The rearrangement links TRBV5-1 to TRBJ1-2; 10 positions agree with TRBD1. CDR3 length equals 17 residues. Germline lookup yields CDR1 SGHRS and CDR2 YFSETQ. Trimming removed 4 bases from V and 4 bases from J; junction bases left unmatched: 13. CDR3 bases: TGCGCCAGCAGCCCCCTAGGGGGGACAGGGGACTTCTATGGCTACACCTTC. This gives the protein CASSPLGGTGDFYGYTF.

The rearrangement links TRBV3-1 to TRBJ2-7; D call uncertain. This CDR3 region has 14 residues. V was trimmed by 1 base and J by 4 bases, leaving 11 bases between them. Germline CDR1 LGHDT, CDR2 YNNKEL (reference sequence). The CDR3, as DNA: TGTGCCAGCAGCCAAGGTCCCCCTCAGTACGAGCAGTACTTC. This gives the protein CASSQGPPQYEQYF.

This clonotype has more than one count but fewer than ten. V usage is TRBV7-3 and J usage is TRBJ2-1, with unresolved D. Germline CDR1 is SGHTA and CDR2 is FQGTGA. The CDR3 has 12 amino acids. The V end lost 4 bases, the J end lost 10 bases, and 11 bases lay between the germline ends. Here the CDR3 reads CASSSERGEQFF. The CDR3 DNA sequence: TGTGCCAGCAGCTCGGAGAGAGGCGAGCAGTTCTTC.

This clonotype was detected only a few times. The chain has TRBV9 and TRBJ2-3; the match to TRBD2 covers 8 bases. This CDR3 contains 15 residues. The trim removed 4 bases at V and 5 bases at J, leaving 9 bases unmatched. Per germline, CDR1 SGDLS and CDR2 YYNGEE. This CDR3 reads CASSSQRGPGDTQYF. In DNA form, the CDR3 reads TGTGCCAGCAGCTCTCAGCGGGGGCCAGGAGATACGCAGTATTTT.

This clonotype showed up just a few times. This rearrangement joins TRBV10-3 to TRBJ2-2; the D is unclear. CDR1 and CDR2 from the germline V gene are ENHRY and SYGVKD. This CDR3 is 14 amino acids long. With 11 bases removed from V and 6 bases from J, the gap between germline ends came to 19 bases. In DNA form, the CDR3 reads TGTGCCGCCAAGGGCCTAGATGGTCCCGGGGAGCTGTTTTTT. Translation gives CAAKGLDGPGELFF.